These 12 T cell receptor beta chains originate from one sample sequenced in a study of T cell changes during pregnancy in multiple sclerosis. The protocol was immunoSEQ multiplex PCR, while the TCRdb copy is restricted to in-frame clones and leaves out a portion. The data show roughly 72,000 clones, approximately 90% seen once. The sequencing used CD4+ T cells from peripheral blood mononuclear cells, collected before pregnancy. The receptors originated from a female donor with multiple sclerosis, enrolled in a pregnancy study.

CDR3 in DNA: TGTGCCAGCAGTGAGAACTCCGGTAGTGAAAAACTGTTTTTT. Its translation is CASSENSGSEKLFF. V gene TRBV6-1 combines with J gene TRBJ1-4, with unresolved D. Between the trimmed V and J ends, which lost 3 bases and 7 bases, there was a span of 12 bases. Germline lookup yields CDR1 MNHNS and CDR2 SASEGT. CDR3 length: 14 amino acids.

The rearrangement links TRBV4-1 to TRBJ2-1, with 8 bases aligning to TRBD2. Germline lookup yields CDR1 MGHRA and CDR2 YSYEKL. The CDR3 totals 20 residues. V was pared by 0 bases and J by 4 bases, with 17 bases of the junction left unmatched. CDR3 in DNA: TGCGCCAGCAGCCAAGATTCGGCGATAACCCGTACTAGCGGATACAATGAGCAGTTCTTC. This encodes CASSQDSAITRTSGYNEQFF.

This chain uses TRBV30 with TRBJ1-1; no clear D. CDR1 and CDR2 (germline): GTSNPN, SVGIG (reference sequence). This CDR3 is 13 amino acids long. V lost 0 bases and J lost 3, with 8 bases in between. The CDR3: CAWSVFEDTEAFF. As DNA, the CDR3 is TGTGCCTGGAGTGTATTTGAGGACACTGAAGCTTTCTTT.

The chain couples TRBV15 to TRBJ2-7; 8 bases agree with TRBD1. The length of the CDR3 is 15 residues. V dropped 3 bases and J dropped 4; count of bases not matched to a gene: 8. Germline V CDR1 and CDR2: LNHNV, YYDKDF (reference sequence). The CDR3, as DNA: TGTGCCACCAGCAGCCGGACAGGGCACAGTTACGAGCAGTACTTC. Translated, it gives CATSSRTGHSYEQYF.

The gene calls are TRBV27 and TRBJ2-1; D is possibly TRBD2 (5 bases). CDR1 MNHEY and CDR2 SMNVEV come from the germline V gene (reference sequence). V was shortened by 3 bases and J by 15 bases, with 15 bases between the two germline ends. The CDR3 contains 12 residues. CDR3: CASSFPDSQLFF. CDR3 nucleotide sequence: TGTGCCAGCAGTTTTCCGGACTCTCAATTGTTCTTC.

V gene TRBV6-5 combines with J gene TRBJ1-1, with D possibly matching TRBD1 (5 bases). From germline, CDR1 is MNHEY and CDR2 SVGAGI. V was shortened by 5 bases and J by 1 base, with 8 bases between the two germline ends. The CDR3 is 13 amino acids. The CDR3 DNA reads as TGTGCCAGCAGTCCTACAGGGAACACTGAAGCTTTCTTT. It encodes CASSPTGNTEAFF.

V gene TRBV15 combines with J gene TRBJ2-3; 12 bases are a match to TRBD2. The CDR3 has 17 amino acids. Germline V gene data show CDR1 as LNHNV and CDR2 as YYDKDF (reference sequence). After removal of 0 bases from V and 1 base from J, the junction contained 2 bases not matched to a gene. CDR3 sequence (DNA): TGTGCCACCAGCAGAGAGCCTAGCGGGGGGGGCACAGATACGCAGTATTTT. Translation: CATSREPSGGGTDTQYF.

The rearrangement uses TRBV6-5 and TRBJ1-2, with 7 bases identical to TRBD1. There are 13 residues in the CDR3. Germline CDR1 MNHEY, CDR2 SVGAGI. V gave up 5 bases and J gave up 3 bases; unmatched junction bases: 3. CDR3 bases: TGTGCCAGCAGTAGAACAGGGGACTATGGCTACACCTTC. It yields the protein CASSRTGDYGYTF.

This clone was detected only once. The chain is built from TRBV5-1 and TRBJ2-3; D is unclear. Germline V gene lookup returns CDR1 SGHRS and CDR2 YFSETQ. V lost 0 bases and J 2 bases, leaving 4 bases between the germline ends. CDR3 size: 13 residues. The CDR3 is CASSLGATDTQYF. For the CDR3, the DNA is TGCGCCAGCAGCTTGGGAGCCACAGATACGCAGTATTTT. The complete variable domain, with remaining parts taken from reference TRBV5-1 and TRBJ2-3, reads KAGVTQTPRYLIKTRGQQVTLSCSPISGHRSVSWYQQTPGQGLQFLFEYFSETQRNKGNFPGRFSGRQFSNSRSEMNVSTLELGDSALYLCASSLGATDTQYFGPGTRLTVL.

The chain links TRBV5-5 to TRBJ2-7, with 7 bases identical to TRBD1. The germline CDR1 and CDR2 sequences are SGHKS and YYEKEE (reference sequence). J lost 3 bases, V lost 1 base, and 7 bases had no gene match. CDR3 size: 15 residues. The CDR3 DNA sequence: TGTGCCAGCAGCTTGCAAACAGGGGCCCTCTACGAGCAGTACTTC. It yields the protein CASSLQTGALYEQYF.

The V gene is TRBV9, the J gene TRBJ1-4, with D unresolved. The CDR3 is 14 residues long. Trimming took off 3 bases at V and 8 bases at J, with 14 bases between the two ends. Germline-derived CDR1 and CDR2 are SGDLS and YYNGEE. The CDR3 is CASSARVSQEKLFF. The CDR3 DNA reads as TGTGCCAGCAGCGCTCGGGTGTCTCAAGAAAAACTGTTTTTT.

This chain links TRBV9 with TRBJ1-3; TRBD1 agrees at 8 bases. CDR3 length: 16 amino acids. The trim removed 3 bases at V and 4 bases at J, leaving 9 bases unmatched. Germline V gives CDR1 SGDLS, CDR2 YYNGEE. The CDR3 region has the DNA TGTGCCAGCAGCGCGGGACAGGCAGCTGGAGGAAACACCATATATTTT. Translating it yields CASSAGQAAGGNTIYF. Full variable domain (outside the CDR3, taken from reference TRBV9 and TRBJ1-3): DSGVTQTPKHLITATGQRVTLRCSPRSGDLSVYWYQQSLDQGLQFLIQYYNGEERAKGNILERFSAQQFPDLHSELNLSSLELGDSALYFCASSAGQAAGGNTIYFGEGSWLTVV.